This paragraph reports one TCR beta chain. The repertoire was sequenced with immunoSEQ multiplex PCR; TCRdb's copy has only in-frame clones and lacks some. The data contain some 640,000 clones, about 90% of them seen just once; the ten biggest clones take up about 1.5%. The entry originates in a study of Ad26.COV2.S vaccination and SARS-CoV-2 variants. Described treatment: around 19 received Ad26.COV2.S at low or high dose, single or two shots; about five received placebo; per-sample allocation not given. Collection of samples fell on day 63 after the first vaccine or placebo injection. This adult donor, from Boston, was 18-55 years old. With V trimmed by 6 bases and J by 0 bases, 3 bases remained unmatched. Germline CDR1 is MNHNY and CDR2 is SVGAGI (reference sequence). The CDR3 contains 16 residues.

The rearrangement links TRBV6-6 to TRBJ2-1, with 12 bases that match TRBD2. This receptor was obtained from a person aged 18-65 years who received the Ad26.COV2.S COVID-19 vaccine or a placebo. This specimen was peripheral blood, taken in a trial of Ad26.COV2.S vaccine versus placebo. CDR3 in amino acids: CASRPSGGVSYNEQFF. The CDR3 bases are TGTGCCAGCAGACCTAGCGGGGGGGTCTCCTACAATGAGCAGTTCTTC.